This T cell receptor beta chain was recovered during a study of blood T cell repertoires in COVID-19. Turning to the study itself: Italy, Spain and the United States were the sources of the convalescent and acute COVID-19 samples. T cells, B-cell-depleted T cells, or PBMCs provided the cDNA or gDNA that served as material.

This clone appeared once. Germline V gene lookup returns CDR1 SGDLS and CDR2 YYNGEE. This CDR3 spans 16 amino acids. The ends were cut back, 0 bases at V and 6 bases at J, with 18 bases in the middle. Libraries were prepared by immunoSEQ multiplex PCR; TCRdb keeps only in-frame clonotypes and omits some of them. The repertoire includes over 90,000 clones, approximately 92% of them detected once, and about 3.9% sits in the top ten. Sequencing used peripheral blood. The receptor comes from a man between 18 and 29 years old with acute or convalescent COVID-19. The V gene is TRBV9, the J gene TRBJ1-1; D is perhaps TRBD1 (6 bases). The CDR3 bases are TGTGCCAGCAGCGTAGTCGGGCAGGGAAAGGGGGCTGAAGCTTTCTTT. Translated, it gives CASSVVGQGKGAEAFF.